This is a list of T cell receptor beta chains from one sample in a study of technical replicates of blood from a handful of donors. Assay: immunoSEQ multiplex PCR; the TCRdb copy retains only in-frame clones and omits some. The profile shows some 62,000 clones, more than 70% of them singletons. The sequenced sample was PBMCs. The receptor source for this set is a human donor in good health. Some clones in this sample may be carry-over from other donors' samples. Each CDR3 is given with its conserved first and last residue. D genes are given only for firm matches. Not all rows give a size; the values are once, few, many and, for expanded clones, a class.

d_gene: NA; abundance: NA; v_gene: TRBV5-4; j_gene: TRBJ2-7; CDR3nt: TGTGCCAGCAGCTTGGCCCGGACTAACTACGAGCAGTACTTC; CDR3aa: CASSLARTNYEQYF
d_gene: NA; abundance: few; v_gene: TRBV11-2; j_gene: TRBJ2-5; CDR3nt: TGTGCCAGCAGCTTAGATCTTAGCGGGACCCAGTACTTC; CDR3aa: CASSLDLSGTQYF
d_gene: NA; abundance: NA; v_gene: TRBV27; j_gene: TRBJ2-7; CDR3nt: TGTGCCAGCAGTTTCTTTTCAGGGTACGAGCAGTACTTC; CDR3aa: CASSFFSGYEQYF
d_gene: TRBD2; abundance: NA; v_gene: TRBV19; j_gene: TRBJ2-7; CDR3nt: TGTGCCAGTAGTATAGTAACTAGCGGCTCCTACGAGCAGTACTTC; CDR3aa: CASSIVTSGSYEQYF
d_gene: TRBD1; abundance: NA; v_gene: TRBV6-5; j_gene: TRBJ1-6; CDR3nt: TGTGCCAGCAGGACACAGGGGAACGGTTCACCCCTCCACTTT; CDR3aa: CASRTQGNGSPLHF
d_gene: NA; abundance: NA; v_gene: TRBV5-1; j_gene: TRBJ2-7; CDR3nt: TGCGCCAGCAGCCTCGGCAGGGGTCTCCCCTACGAGCAGTACTTC; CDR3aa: CASSLGRGLPYEQYF
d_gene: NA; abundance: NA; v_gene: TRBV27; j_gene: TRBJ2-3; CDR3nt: TGTGCCAGCAGAAAATACGATAAGGGGGCGGGGGATACGCAGTATTTT; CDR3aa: CASRKYDKGAGDTQYF
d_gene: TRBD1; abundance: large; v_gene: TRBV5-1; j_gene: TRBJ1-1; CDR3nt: TGCGCCAGCAGCCCGGCAGGGGGCTACACTGAAGCTTTCTTT; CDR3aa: CASSPAGGYTEAFF
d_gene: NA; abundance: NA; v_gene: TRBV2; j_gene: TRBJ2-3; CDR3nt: TGTGCCAGCATCTTTCCTAGCACAGATACGCAGTATTTT; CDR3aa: CASIFPSTDTQYF
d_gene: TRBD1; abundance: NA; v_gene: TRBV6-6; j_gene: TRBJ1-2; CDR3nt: TGTGCCAGCATCGGACAGGGGAAGAACTACACCTTC; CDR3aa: CASIGQGKNYTF
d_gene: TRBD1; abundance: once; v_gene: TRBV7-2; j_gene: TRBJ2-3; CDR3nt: TGTGCCAGCAGCTTAGGGGTTTACAGGGGGGCAAATACGCAGTATTTT; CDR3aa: CASSLGVYRGANTQYF
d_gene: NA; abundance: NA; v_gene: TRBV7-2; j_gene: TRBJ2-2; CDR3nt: TGTGCCAGCAGCTTGCAAGCGGACCAACGTCTGAACACCGGGGAGCTGTTTTTT; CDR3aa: CASSLQADQRLNTGELFF
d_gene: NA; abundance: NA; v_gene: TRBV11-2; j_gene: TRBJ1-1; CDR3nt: TGTGCCAGCAGCCTCGGGTTGAACACTGAAGCTTTCTTT; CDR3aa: CASSLGLNTEAFF
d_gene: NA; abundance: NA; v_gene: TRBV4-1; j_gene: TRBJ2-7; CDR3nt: TGCGCCAGCAGCCAAGAGGTGGGGCCCCGATTAGACGAGCAGTACTTC; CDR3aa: CASSQEVGPRLDEQYF
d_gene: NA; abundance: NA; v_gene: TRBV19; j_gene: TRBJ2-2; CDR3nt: TGTGCCAGTAGTATGGGCCTAAACACCGGGGAGCTGTTTTTT; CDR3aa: CASSMGLNTGELFF
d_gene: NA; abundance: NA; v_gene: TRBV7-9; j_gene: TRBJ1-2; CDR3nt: TGTGCCAGCACCGAAAATGGGGGGGGCTACACCTTC; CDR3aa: CASTENGGGYTF
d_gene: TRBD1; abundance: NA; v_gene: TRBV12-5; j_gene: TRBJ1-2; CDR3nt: TGTGCTAGTGGTAAATCCGGACAGGGAAGCTATGGCTACACCTTC; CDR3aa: CASGKSGQGSYGYTF
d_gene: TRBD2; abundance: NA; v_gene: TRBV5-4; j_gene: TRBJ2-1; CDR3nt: TGTGCCAGCAGTCCTCGACTAGCCCAGACCCATGAGCAGTTCTTC; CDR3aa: CASSPRLAQTHEQFF
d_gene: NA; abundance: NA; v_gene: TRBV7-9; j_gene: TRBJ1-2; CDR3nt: TGTGCCAGCAGGTCAGGGAACTATGGCTACACCTTC; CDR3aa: CASRSGNYGYTF
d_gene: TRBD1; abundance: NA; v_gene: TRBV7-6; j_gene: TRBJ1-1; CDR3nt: TGTGCCAGCAGCTTTGACAGGGGGGCTGAAGCTTTCTTT; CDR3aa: CASSFDRGAEAFF
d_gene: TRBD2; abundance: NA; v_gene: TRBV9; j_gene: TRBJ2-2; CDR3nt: TGTGCCAGCAGCGTAGACGGGGGGGCCTACACCGGGGAGCTGTTTTTT; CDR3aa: CASSVDGGAYTGELFF
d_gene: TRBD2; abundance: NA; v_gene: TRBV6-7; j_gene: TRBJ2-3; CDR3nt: TGTGCCAGCAGTTACTCGACCTGGCAGTCGGGACTAGAAGTGGATACGCAGTATTTT; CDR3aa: CASSYSTWQSGLEVDTQYF
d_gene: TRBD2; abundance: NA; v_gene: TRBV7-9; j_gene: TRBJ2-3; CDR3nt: TGTGCCAGCAGCGCCAGACTAGCGGGAGGGCCTGGAGATACGCAGTATTTT; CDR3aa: CASSARLAGGPGDTQYF
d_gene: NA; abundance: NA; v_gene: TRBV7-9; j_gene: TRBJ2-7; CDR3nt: TGTGCCAGCAGCGAAGATACATACGAGCAGTACTTC; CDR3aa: CASSEDTYEQYF
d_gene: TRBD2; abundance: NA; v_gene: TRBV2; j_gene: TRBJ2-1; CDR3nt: TGTGCCAGCAGTGTCGGTAGCGGGAGGGTGGGCAATGAGCAGTTCTTC; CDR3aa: CASSVGSGRVGNEQFF
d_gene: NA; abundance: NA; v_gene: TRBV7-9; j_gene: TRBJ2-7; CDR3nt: TGTGCCAGCAGTCTTTTTACCTGGTGGCAGGGAAATTACGACGAGCAGTACTTC; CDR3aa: CASSLFTWWQGNYDEQYF
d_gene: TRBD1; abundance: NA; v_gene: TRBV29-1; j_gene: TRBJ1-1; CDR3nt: TGCAGCGCTGACAGGGATGAAGCTTTCTTT; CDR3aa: CSADRDEAFF
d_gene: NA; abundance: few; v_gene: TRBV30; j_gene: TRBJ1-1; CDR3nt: TGTGCCTGGAGTCTTTCGGTTGGCACTGAAGCTTTCTTT; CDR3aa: CAWSLSVGTEAFF
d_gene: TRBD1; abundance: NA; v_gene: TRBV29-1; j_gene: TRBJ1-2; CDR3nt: TGCAGCGTGACAGGGACCTATGGCTACACCTTC; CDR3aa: CSVTGTYGYTF